This T cell receptor (beta chain) was captured by sequencing in a study of T cells after yellow fever vaccination (dated by TCRdb to between 2019 and 2020). Looking at the study overall: The SMART-Seq v4 Ultra Low Input RNA kit was used to prepare libraries from fractions with low cell numbers. Blood samples were taken at several timepoints before and after primary and secondary immunization, and bulk PBMC replicates and cell subsets were isolated. Two healthy male donors made up the cohort, one aged 18 to 30 years and the other aged 30 to 40 years. Bulk TCR alpha and beta repertoires were sequenced longitudinally to track T-cell clones before and after primary and booster YFV17D yellow fever vaccination.

This sample's treatment or condition label indicates: live attenuated yellow fever vaccine strain. A standard Ficoll-Paque protocol was used to isolate PBMCs from peripheral blood. Dynabeads CD4 and CD8 positive selection kits were used to isolate CD4 and CD8 T-cell fractions. RNA was extracted with TriZol from bulk PBMCs, CD4 and CD8 fractions, and dextramer-positive and dextramer-negative fractions. The study at large found these results: Only two donors were included in the study, so the extent to which the findings can be generalized is limited. The secondary T-cell response was found to be weaker but faster than the primary response, with a peak reached on day 5 rather than on day 15. A small share of clonotypes was detected in both CD4 and CD8 compartments, with the overlap likely arising from convergent recombination. Most clones expanded after primary vaccination were re-detected after the booster (almost 98% of CD4 and approximately 88% of CD8), suggesting broad memory maintenance. Computational filtering was required because FACS-sorted repertoires could contain abundant contaminating clonotypes from the bulk population.

TCR cDNA was synthesized by 5'RACE template switching, through which a universal primer site and unique molecular identifiers were introduced. Priming for cDNA synthesis came from both the TCR alpha and TCR beta constant segments. Libraries were amplified in two PCR steps, with sample barcodes and sequencing adapters added in the second step. Libraries were sequenced on Illumina HiSeq 2500 (2x100 bp) or NovaSeq (2x150 bp). The authors processed their data as follows. MIGEC was used to demultiplex reads and collapse the reads into UMI consensus sequences, and MiXCR was used for V(D)J alignment. Clonotypes responding to the vaccine were identified with edgeR on replicate PBMC samples, with the criteria of FDR below 0.01 and a log2 fold change above 5 up to day 15. Each bulk clonotype was labeled CD4 or CD8 based on which sequenced repertoire, CD4 or CD8, contained the clonotype at higher abundance. In-frame beta chains were kept once TCRdb had trimmed the public reads at Q25 with fastp and called clones with MiXCR. Every distinct CDR3 protein forms one entry, paired with its most common genes and DNA. TCRdb's processing, not the authors', yielded these V and J calls. The sample table shows approximately 120,000 distinct CDR3 sequences, and 7.4% are seen once. Of the sample, about 2.7% is held by the ten largest clones.

In its sample, this clonotype was seen many times. Its antigen target is currently unknown. No per-base quality is available; no much larger clone lies one base away. V is shortened by 6 bases, J by 3 bases, and the region joining them spans 6 bases. CDR1 is given as MNHEY and CDR2 as SMNVEV, both from the germline V gene (reference sequence). The CDR3, cysteine through phenylalanine, is 13 amino acids long. The retained sequence is limited to the CDR3, 39 bases, with the frame set at the first base. Recombination connected TRBV27 to TRBJ1-6; TRBD1 is a weak D gene call, 5 bases matching. Sequencing was performed on CD4+ T cells sorted from PBMCs, taken less than 11 days after the first yellow fever vaccination. The receptor was derived from a young man who received the YFV17D yellow fever vaccine. The sequenced DNA: TGTGCCAGCAGACAGGACTATAATTCACCCCTCCACTTT. This encodes CASRQDYNSPLHF.